The sequence of this T cell receptor beta chain was determined in a study of T cell clusters in autoimmune cytopenias. This clonotype is identified as medium-sized from frequency. About 39,000 genome equivalents of blood DNA were amplified for TRB. CDR3 length: 14 amino acids. Germline CDR1 and CDR2: MNHEY and SMNVEV (reference sequence). TRB was amplified by touch-down multiplex PCR, primer pools A and B combined. No DNA is given; TCRdb re-called the multiplex PCR reads and lists each CDR3 protein once. Recorded for this sample: approximately 6,100 distinct CDR3 sequences. The same data also went into a second study, on T cell repertoires in aging, cancer and after chemotherapy.

The chain carries TRBV27 and TRBJ2-7; TCRdb designates TRBD1, a call that cannot be tested without DNA. The sample comprised peripheral blood. This TCR came from a human donor in good health. This chain's CDR3 is CASSLDRGPYEQYF.